Presented here are 22 T cell receptor beta chains from one specimen sequenced in a study of cytomegalovirus exposure and HLA in healthy donors. The PCR had 60 Vbeta and 13 Jbeta primers. Using immunoSEQ multiplex PCR, the repertoire was profiled, and TCRdb retains in-frame clones only, with some absent. Altogether about 91,000 clones are present, approximately 69% being singletons, with the ten largest covering 1.2%. The material sequenced was PBMCs. All receptors come from a female donor in good health and CMV-seronegative.

The gene calls are TRBV28 and TRBJ1-1, with D tentatively TRBD1 (6 bases). Trimming shortened V by 6 bases and J by 10 bases, and 15 bases separated the two germline ends. Germline loops: CDR1 MDHEN, CDR2 SYDVKM. CDR3 length: 12 amino acids. The CDR3, as DNA: TGTGCCAGCAGGGGCCCAACAGGGAGAGCTTTCTTT. This gives the protein CASRGPTGRAFF.

The sample holds one count of this clone. This chain uses TRBV27 with TRBJ2-3; D is perhaps TRBD1 (6 bases). Per germline, CDR1 MNHEY and CDR2 SMNVEV (reference sequence). This CDR3 is built from 17 residues. Trimming removed 4 bases from V and 0 bases from J, with 17 bases in between. The CDR3 DNA reads TGTGCCAGCAGTTCCGCCGGGACATCCACTAGCACAGATACGCAGTATTTT. This codes for CASSSAGTSTSTDTQYF.

CDR3 DNA: TGTGCCAGCAGCGAGGGACATTCGAACACCGGGGAGCTGTTTTTT. Translating it yields CASSEGHSNTGELFF. This chain joins TRBV7-3 and TRBJ2-2; maybe TRBD1 (6 bases). Trimming pared 5 bases from V and 0 bases from J, leaving 10 bases between. Germline V gene sequence: CDR1 SGHTA, CDR2 FQGTGA. CDR3 length equals 15 residues.

The rearrangement links TRBV5-1 to TRBJ2-1; TRBD1 agrees at 7 bases. Germline V gene sequence: CDR1 SGHRS, CDR2 YFSETQ. The J segment lost 4 bases and the V segment lost 6 bases, leaving 7 bases of the junction unmatched. This CDR3 is 14 amino acids long. CDR3 nucleotides: TGCGCCAGCATCCTAGGGGACAGTTACAATGAGCAGTTCTTC. It translates to CASILGDSYNEQFF.

The chain carries TRBV7-9 and TRBJ1-5; no reliable D call. This CDR3 region has 12 residues. Looked up from germline, CDR1 is SEHNR and CDR2 is FQNEAQ (reference sequence). Trimming pared 5 bases from V and 7 bases from J, leaving 9 bases between. Written as DNA, the CDR3 is TGTGCCAGCAGCCCGAGCGGGCAGCCCCAGCATTTT. It codes for CASSPSGQPQHF. Based on the CDR3 plus reference TRBV7-9 and TRBJ1-5, the full variable domain is DTGVSQNPRHKITKRGQNVTFRCDPISEHNRLYWYRQTLGQGPEFLTYFQNEAQLEKSRLLSDRFSAERPKGSFSTLEIQRTEQGDSAMYLCASSPSGQPQHFGDGTRLSIL.

This clone was detected once. This chain links TRBV28 with TRBJ1-1; D possibly corresponds to TRBD1 (5 bases). CDR3 length: 13 amino acids. V was pared by 2 bases and J by 7 bases, with 11 bases between. CDR1 is MDHEN, CDR2 SYDVKM, per germline. CDR3 sequence (DNA): TGTGCCAGCAGTTTAGGGGGGAACGGTGAAGCTTTCTTT. Translation: CASSLGGNGEAFF.

The chain couples TRBV5-4 to TRBJ1-2, with D possibly TRBD1 on 6 matching bases. Germline V gene data show CDR1 as SGHNT and CDR2 as YYREEE (reference sequence). Trimming left V 4 bases short and J 4 bases short, with 14 bases between. The CDR3 runs 14 residues. This CDR3 reads CASSARTDFYGYTF. CDR3 in DNA: TGTGCCAGCAGCGCTAGGACAGACTTCTATGGCTACACCTTC. The full variable domain, rest sourced from reference TRBV5-4 and TRBJ1-2, is ETGVTQSPTHLIKTRGQQVTLRCSSQSGHNTVSWYQQALGQGPQFIFQYYREEENGRGNFPPRFSGLQFPNYSSELNVNALELDDSALYLCASSARTDFYGYTFGSGTRLTVV.

This chain links TRBV18 with TRBJ2-3; D possibly corresponds to TRBD1 (5 bases). Per germline, CDR1 KGHSH and CDR2 LQKENI. V dropped 2 bases and J dropped 0 bases, with 6 bases sitting between them. The CDR3 sequence is 14 residues long. CDR3 region: CASSPRQSTDTQYF. The CDR3 nucleotides are TGTGCCAGCTCACCAAGACAGAGCACAGATACGCAGTATTTT.

This clone was detected only a few times. V usage is TRBV19 and J usage is TRBJ2-5; tentatively, D is TRBD1 (6 bases). Germline lookup yields CDR1 LNHDA and CDR2 SQIVND (reference sequence). The CDR3 is 15 amino acids. V was clipped by 8 bases and J by 5 bases, with 21 bases between them. The CDR3 DNA is TGTGCCAGTGCCCCCACAGGGACCTTCCTCGAGACCCAGTACTTC. This gives the protein CASAPTGTFLETQYF.

This chain links TRBV11-2 with TRBJ1-2, with D possibly TRBD1 on 6 matching bases. Looked up from germline, CDR1 is SGHAT and CDR2 is FQNNGV. V dropped 5 bases and J dropped 3 bases, with 16 bases sitting between them. This CDR3 has 15 amino acids. The CDR3 reads CASSPTPGAHYGYTF. DNA of the CDR3: TGTGCCAGCAGCCCGACCCCAGGGGCGCACTATGGCTACACCTTC. Looking up the rest from reference TRBV11-2 and TRBJ1-2 gives the full variable domain: EAGVAQSPRYKIIEKRQSVAFWCNPISGHATLYWYQQILGQGPKLLIQFQNNGVVDDSQLPKDRFSAERLKGVDSTLKIQPAKLEDSAVYLCASSPTPGAHYGYTFGSGTRLTVV.

Only a few counts were recorded for this clone. The rearrangement uses TRBV27 and TRBJ2-2; D remains unclear. V was trimmed by 0 bases and J by 5 bases, leaving 7 bases between them. Germline CDR1 MNHEY, CDR2 SMNVEV (reference sequence). CDR3 size: 14 residues. CDR3 DNA: TGTGCCAGCAGTTTATCGTGGCGGACCGGGGAGCTGTTTTTT. Its translation is CASSLSWRTGELFF.

This chain uses TRBV11-2 with TRBJ2-7, with TRBD2 matching over 11 bases. CDR3 length equals 16 residues. Germline loops: CDR1 SGHAT, CDR2 FQNNGV. Trimming took 7 bases from V and 2 from J; bases not matched to a gene: 10. CDR3 amino acids: CASTPLAGERPYEQYF. The CDR3 region has the DNA TGTGCCAGCACCCCACTAGCGGGAGAAAGGCCCTACGAGCAGTACTTC.

The chain employs TRBV29-1 and TRBJ1-4, with 9 bases that match TRBD1. The V gene's germline CDR1 is SQVTM and CDR2 ANQGSEA. This CDR3 comprises 12 residues. Losses at the gene ends were 7 bases for V and 8 bases for J; bases not matched to a gene: 5. The CDR3 region is CSGGQGDEKLFF. The CDR3 DNA reads TGCAGCGGGGGACAGGGAGACGAAAAACTGTTTTTT.

This clone occurred a few times. The CDR3 sequence is CASSLSGEVRELFF. The CDR3 DNA reads TGTGCCAGCAGTCTTAGTGGCGAGGTCCGGGAGCTGTTTTTT. The chain carries TRBV25-1 and TRBJ2-2; D gene unclear. Germline V gene lookup returns CDR1 MGHDK and CDR2 SYGVNS. The ends were cut back, 5 bases at V and 9 bases at J, with 16 bases in the middle. There are 14 residues in the CDR3.

The genes are TRBV18 and TRBJ2-5; a weak D match, TRBD2 (5 bases). Trimming stripped 2 bases from V and 2 bases from J, with 15 bases between. Germline assignment: CDR1 KGHSH and CDR2 LQKENI. CDR3 size: 16 residues. Written as DNA, the CDR3 is TGTGCCAGCTCACCAGAGGCGGGCAGGCATCAAGAGACCCAGTACTTC. Encoded protein: CASSPEAGRHQETQYF. Full variable domain (outside the CDR3, taken from reference TRBV18 and TRBJ2-5): NAGVMQNPRHLVRRRGQEARLRCSPMKGHSHVYWYRQLPEEGLKFMVYLQKENIIDESGMPKERFSAEFPKEGPSILRIQQVVRGDSAAYFCASSPEAGRHQETQYFGPGTRLLVL.

The rearrangement uses TRBV6-9 and TRBJ1-6; D not certain. V lost 4 bases to trimming and J lost 10 bases, with 14 bases between them. This CDR3 is 14 amino acids long. Germline CDR1 and CDR2: MNHGY and SVAAGI. CDR3 coding DNA: TGTGCCAGCAGTTTCAGCTCGAGGAAGTCACCCCTCCACTTT. It codes for CASSFSSRKSPLHF.

The chain joins TRBV29-1 to TRBJ2-3, with TRBD1 matching over 9 bases. CDR1 and CDR2 (germline): SQVTM, ANQGSEA. The CDR3 spans 14 residues. The V segment lost 7 bases and the J segment 3 bases; nucleotides outside the gene matches: 8. The CDR3 coding sequence is TGCAGCGCTTCCACAGGGGGCGGGACAGATACGCAGTATTTT. This translates into CSASTGGGTDTQYF.

The rearrangement uses TRBV4-2 and TRBJ2-2, with 11 bases identical to TRBD1. V shed 4 bases, J shed 6 bases, and the junction held 4 bases outside the gene matches. This CDR3 is built from 15 residues. CDR1 LGHNA and CDR2 YNFKEQ come from the germline V gene. As DNA, the CDR3 is TGTGCCAGCAGCCCGGGACAGGGGGGGCCCGGGGAGCTGTTTTTT. It translates to CASSPGQGGPGELFF.

This clone was detected only once. The chain uses TRBV6-5 and TRBJ2-1, with a tentative D call TRBD2 (6 bases). Germline V gives CDR1 MNHEY, CDR2 SVGAGI. This CDR3 region has 15 residues. The ends were cut back, 6 bases at V and 4 bases at J, with 16 bases in the middle. Here the CDR3 reads CASRARAGIYNEQFF. The CDR3, as DNA: TGTGCCAGCAGGGCGAGAGCGGGTATATACAATGAGCAGTTCTTC.

This clone has just a few counts. The rearrangement uses TRBV25-1 and TRBJ2-5; D possibly corresponds to TRBD2 (6 bases). Trimming took 4 bases from V and 13 from J, leaving 16 bases between them. Looked up from germline, CDR1 is MGHDK and CDR2 is SYGVNS. The CDR3 sequence is 12 residues long. The CDR3 region is CASSAGLGGAYF. The DNA for the CDR3 is TGTGCCAGCAGTGCAGGGTTGGGGGGTGCGTACTTC.

This clone came up a few times. The chain couples TRBV28 to TRBJ1-6; 8 bases match TRBD1. Germline trimming cut 6 bases from V and 9 bases from J; bases unmatched to any gene: 7. Germline V gene sequence: CDR1 MDHEN, CDR2 SYDVKM. The CDR3 sequence is 14 residues long. The CDR3 DNA follows: TGTGCCAGCAGAGGACAGGGTGAGGGTTCACCCCTCCACTTT. Translation: CASRGQGEGSPLHF.

The V and J genes are TRBV4-1 and TRBJ1-1; D is possibly TRBD1 (5 bases). The V end was cut by 0 bases, the J end by 5 bases, with 7 bases between. Germline V gene sequence: CDR1 MGHRA, CDR2 YSYEKL. This CDR3 comprises 13 residues. This CDR3 reads CASSQDQGTEAFF. In DNA, the CDR3 is TGCGCCAGCAGCCAAGATCAGGGAACTGAAGCTTTCTTT.